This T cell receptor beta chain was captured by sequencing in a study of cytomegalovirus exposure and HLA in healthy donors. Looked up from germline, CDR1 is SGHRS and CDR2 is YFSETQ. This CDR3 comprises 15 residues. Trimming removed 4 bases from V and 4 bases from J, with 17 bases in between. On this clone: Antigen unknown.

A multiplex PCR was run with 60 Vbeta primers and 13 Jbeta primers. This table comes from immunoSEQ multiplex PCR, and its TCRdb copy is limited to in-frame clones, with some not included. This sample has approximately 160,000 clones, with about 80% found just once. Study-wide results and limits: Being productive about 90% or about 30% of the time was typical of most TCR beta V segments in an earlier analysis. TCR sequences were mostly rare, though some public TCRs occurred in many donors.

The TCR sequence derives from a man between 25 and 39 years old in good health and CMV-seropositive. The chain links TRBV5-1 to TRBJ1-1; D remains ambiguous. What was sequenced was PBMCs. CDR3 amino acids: CASSEDGLRATEAFF. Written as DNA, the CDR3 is TGCGCCAGCAGCGAAGACGGACTTCGGGCCACTGAAGCTTTCTTT.